This entry concerns a single TCR beta chain. The antigen is not known. The data derive from a study of CD8+CD57+ T cells in acquired aplastic anemia. Study-level points and caveats: Patients and controls were found to share twenty-nine CD8+ CDR3 sequences.

TCR beta VDJ and CDR3 profiling used genomic DNA as template. One entry per CDR3 protein results from TCRdb running MiXCR on the reads. The sample records around 190,000 distinct CDR3 sequences, under 65% being singletons. The CDR3 totals 12 residues. Germline CDR1 is DFQATT and CDR2 is SNEGSKA (reference sequence). Trimming took 5 bases from V and 5 from J; bases not matched to a gene: 4. The clonotype was recovered from a human donor in good health. The specimen was sorted CD4+, CD8+, or CD8+CD57+ T cells (not recorded which) from PBMCs. The chain employs TRBV20-1 and TRBJ1-1; 8 positions agree with TRBD1. The CDR3 loop is CSAAGGTTEAFF. CDR3 sequence (DNA): TGCAGTGCTGCAGGGGGCACGACTGAAGCTTTCTTT.